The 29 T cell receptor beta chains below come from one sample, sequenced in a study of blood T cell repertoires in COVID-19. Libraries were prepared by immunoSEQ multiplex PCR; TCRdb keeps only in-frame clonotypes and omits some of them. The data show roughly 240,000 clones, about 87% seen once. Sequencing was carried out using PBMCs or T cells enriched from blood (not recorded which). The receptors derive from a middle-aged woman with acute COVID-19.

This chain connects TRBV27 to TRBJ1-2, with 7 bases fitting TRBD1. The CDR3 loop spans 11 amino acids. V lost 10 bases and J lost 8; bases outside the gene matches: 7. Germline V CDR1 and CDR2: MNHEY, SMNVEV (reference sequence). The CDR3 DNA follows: TGTGCCACCTCGGCAGGGGGAGGCTACACCTTC. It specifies CATSAGGGYTF.

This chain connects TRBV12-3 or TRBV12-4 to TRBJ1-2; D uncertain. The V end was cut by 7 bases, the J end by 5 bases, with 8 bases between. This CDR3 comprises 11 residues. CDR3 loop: CASTQIYGYTF. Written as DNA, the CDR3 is TGTGCCAGCACTCAGATTTATGGCTACACCTTC.

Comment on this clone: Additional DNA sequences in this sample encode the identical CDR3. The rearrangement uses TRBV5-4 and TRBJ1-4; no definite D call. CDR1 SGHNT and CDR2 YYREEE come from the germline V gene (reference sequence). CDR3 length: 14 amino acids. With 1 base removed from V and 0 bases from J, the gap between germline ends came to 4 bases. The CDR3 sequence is CASSLTATNEKLFF. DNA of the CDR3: TGTGCCAGCAGCTTGACAGCAACTAATGAAAAACTGTTTTTT.

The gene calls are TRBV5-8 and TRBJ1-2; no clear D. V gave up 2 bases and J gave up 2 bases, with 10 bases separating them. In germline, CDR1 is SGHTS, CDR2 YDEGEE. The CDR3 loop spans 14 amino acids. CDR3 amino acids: CASSFYSKNYGYTF. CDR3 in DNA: TGTGCCAGCAGCTTCTACAGTAAGAACTATGGCTACACCTTC.

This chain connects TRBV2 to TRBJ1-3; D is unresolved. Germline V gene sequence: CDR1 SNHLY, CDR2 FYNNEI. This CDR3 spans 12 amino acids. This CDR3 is CGGGYSGNTIYF. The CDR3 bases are TGTGGTGGAGGTTACTCTGGAAACACCATATATTTT.

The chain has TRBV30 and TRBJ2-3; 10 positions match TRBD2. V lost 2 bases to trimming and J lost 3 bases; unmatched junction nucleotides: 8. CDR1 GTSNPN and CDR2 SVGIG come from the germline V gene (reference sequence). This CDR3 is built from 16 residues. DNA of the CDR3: TGTGCCTGGAGTCGTACAGCGGGGGGGACTACAGATACGCAGTATTTT. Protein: CAWSRTAGGTTDTQYF.

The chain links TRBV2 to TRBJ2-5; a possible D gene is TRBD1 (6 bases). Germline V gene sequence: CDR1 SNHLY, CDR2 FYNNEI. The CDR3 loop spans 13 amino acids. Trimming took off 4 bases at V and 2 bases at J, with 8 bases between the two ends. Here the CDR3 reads CASSGDNQETQYF. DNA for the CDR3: TGTGCCAGCAGTGGGGACAATCAAGAGACCCAGTACTTC.

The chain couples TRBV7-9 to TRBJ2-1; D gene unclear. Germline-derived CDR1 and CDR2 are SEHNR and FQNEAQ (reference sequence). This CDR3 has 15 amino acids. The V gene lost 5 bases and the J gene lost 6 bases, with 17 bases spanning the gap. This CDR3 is CASSQEVSKVNEQFF. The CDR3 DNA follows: TGTGCCAGCAGCCAAGAGGTTAGCAAGGTCAATGAGCAGTTCTTC.

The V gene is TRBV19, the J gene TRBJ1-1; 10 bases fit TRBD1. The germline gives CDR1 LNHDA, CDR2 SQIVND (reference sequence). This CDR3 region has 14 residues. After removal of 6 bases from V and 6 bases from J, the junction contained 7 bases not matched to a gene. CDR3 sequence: CASSSRDRGAEAFF. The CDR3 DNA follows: TGTGCCAGTAGCTCCCGGGACAGGGGCGCTGAAGCTTTCTTT. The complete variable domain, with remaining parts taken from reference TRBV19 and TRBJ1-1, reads DGGITQSPKYLFRKEGQNVTLSCEQNLNHDAMYWYRQDPGQGLRLIYYSQIVNDFQKGDIAEGYSVSREKKESFPLTVTSAQKNPTAFYLCASSSRDRGAEAFFGQGTRLTVV.

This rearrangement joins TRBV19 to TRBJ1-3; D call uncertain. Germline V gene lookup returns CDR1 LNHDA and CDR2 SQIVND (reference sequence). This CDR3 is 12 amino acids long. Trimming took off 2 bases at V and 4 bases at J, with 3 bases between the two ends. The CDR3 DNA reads TGTGCCAGTAGTATAATAGGAAACACCATATATTTT. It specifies CASSIIGNTIYF.

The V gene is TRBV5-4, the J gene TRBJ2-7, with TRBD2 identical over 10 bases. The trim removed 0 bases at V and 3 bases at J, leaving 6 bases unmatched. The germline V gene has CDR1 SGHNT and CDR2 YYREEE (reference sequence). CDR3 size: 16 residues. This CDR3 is CASSLGASGGLYEQYF. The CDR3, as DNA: TGTGCCAGCAGCTTGGGCGCTAGCGGGGGACTCTACGAGCAGTACTTC.

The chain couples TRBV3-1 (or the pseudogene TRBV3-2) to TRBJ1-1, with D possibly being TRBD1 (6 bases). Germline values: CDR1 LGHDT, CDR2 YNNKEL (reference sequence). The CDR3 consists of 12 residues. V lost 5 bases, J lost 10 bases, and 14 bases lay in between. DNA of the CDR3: TGTGCCAGCAGCGGAATGGGGGCTGGAGCTTTCTTT. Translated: CASSGMGAGAFF.

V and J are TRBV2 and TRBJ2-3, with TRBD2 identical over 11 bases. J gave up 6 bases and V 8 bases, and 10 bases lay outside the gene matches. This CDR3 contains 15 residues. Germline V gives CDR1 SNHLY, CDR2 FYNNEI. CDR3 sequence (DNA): TGTGCCAGCCCGCTACTAGCGGGAGAATTGGATACGCAGTATTTT. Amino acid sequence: CASPLLAGELDTQYF.

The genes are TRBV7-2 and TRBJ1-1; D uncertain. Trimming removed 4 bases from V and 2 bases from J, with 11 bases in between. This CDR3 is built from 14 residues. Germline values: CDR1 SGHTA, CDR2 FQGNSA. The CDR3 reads CASSSYRGNTEAFF. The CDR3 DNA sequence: TGTGCCAGCAGCTCGTACCGGGGAAACACTGAAGCTTTCTTT. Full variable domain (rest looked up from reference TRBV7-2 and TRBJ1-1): GAGVSQSPSNKVTEKGKDVELRCDPISGHTALYWYRQSLGQGLEFLIYFQGNSAPDKSGLPSDRFSAERTGGSVSTLTIQRTQQEDSAVYLCASSSYRGNTEAFFGQGTRLTVV.

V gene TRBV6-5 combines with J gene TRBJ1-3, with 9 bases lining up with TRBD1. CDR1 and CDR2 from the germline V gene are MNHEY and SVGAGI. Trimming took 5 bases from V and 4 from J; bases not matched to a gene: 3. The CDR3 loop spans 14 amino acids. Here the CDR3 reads CASSLGTGGNTIYF. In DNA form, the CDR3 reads TGTGCCAGCAGTCTTGGGACAGGGGGAAACACCATATATTTT.

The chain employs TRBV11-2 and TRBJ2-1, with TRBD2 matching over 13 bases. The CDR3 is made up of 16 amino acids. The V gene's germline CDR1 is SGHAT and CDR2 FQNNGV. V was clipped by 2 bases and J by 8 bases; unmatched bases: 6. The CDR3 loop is CASSLTSGRDWDEQFF. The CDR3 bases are TGTGCCAGCAGCTTAACTAGCGGGAGGGACTGGGATGAGCAGTTCTTC. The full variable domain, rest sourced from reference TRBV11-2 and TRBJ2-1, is EAGVAQSPRYKIIEKRQSVAFWCNPISGHATLYWYQQILGQGPKLLIQFQNNGVVDDSQLPKDRFSAERLKGVDSTLKIQPAKLEDSAVYLCASSLTSGRDWDEQFFGPGTRLTVL.

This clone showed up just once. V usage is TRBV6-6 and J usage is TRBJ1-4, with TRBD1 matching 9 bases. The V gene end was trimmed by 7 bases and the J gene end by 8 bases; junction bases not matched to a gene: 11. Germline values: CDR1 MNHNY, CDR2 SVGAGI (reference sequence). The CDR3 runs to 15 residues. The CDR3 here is CASTPGTGRVEKLFF. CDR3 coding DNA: TGTGCCAGCACCCCCGGGACAGGGAGGGTGGAAAAACTGTTTTTT.

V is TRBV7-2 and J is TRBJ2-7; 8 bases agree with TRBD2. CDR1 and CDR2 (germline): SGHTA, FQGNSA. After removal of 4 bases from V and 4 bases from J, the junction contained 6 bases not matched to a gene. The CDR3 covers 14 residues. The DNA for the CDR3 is TGTGCCAGCAGCTCCCCGGGGGGGGGATACGAGCAGTACTTC. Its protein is CASSSPGGGYEQYF.

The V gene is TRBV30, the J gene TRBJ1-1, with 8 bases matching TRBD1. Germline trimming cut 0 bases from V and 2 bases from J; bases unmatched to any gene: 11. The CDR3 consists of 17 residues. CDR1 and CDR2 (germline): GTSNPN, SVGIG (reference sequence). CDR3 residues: CAWSVLDRVDFNTEAFF. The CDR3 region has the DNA TGTGCCTGGAGTGTACTGGACAGGGTTGATTTTAACACTGAAGCTTTCTTT.

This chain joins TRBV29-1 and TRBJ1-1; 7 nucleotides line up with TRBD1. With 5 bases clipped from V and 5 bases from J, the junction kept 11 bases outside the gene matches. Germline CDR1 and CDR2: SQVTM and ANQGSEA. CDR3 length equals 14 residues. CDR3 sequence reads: CSVLLPTGNTEAFF. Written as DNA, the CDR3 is TGCAGCGTTTTACTTCCGACAGGGAATACTGAAGCTTTCTTT.

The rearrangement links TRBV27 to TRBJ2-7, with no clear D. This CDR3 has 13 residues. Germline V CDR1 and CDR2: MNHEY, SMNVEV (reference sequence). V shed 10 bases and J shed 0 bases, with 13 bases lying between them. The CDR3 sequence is CATKRGSSYEQYV. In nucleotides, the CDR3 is TGTGCCACCAAGCGAGGCAGCTCCTACGAGCAGTACGTC.

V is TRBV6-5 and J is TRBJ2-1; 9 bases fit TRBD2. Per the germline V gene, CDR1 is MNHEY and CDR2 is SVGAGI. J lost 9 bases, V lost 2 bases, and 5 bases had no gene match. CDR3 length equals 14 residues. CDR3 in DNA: TGTGCCAGCAGTTACCAGCTAGCGGGAACTGAGCAGTTCTTC. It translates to CASSYQLAGTEQFF.

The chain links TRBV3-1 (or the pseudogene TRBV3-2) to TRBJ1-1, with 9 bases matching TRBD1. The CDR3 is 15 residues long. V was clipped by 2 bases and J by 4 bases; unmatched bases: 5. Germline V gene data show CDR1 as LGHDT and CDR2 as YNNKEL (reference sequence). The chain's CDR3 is CASSQTGGPGTEAFF. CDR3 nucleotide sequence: TGTGCCAGCAGCCAAACAGGGGGCCCGGGCACTGAAGCTTTCTTT.

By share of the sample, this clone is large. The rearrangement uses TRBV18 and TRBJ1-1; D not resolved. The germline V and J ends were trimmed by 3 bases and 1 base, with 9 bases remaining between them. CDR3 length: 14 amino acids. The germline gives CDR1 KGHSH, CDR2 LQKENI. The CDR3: CASSPLPGNTEAFF. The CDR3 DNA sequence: TGTGCCAGCTCACCCCTCCCGGGGAACACTGAAGCTTTCTTT.

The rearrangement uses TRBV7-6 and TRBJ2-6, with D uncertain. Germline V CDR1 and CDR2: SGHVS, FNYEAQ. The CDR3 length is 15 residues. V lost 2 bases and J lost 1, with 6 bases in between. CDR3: CASSLSGSGANVLTF. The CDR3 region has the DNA TGTGCCAGCAGCTTATCCGGGTCTGGGGCCAACGTCCTGACTTTC. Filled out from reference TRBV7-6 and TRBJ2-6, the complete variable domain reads GAGVSQSPRYKVTKRGQDVALRCDPISGHVSLYWYRQALGQGPEFLTYFNYEAQQDKSGLPNDRFSAERPEGSISTLTIQRTEQRDSAMYRCASSLSGSGANVLTFGAGSRLTVL.

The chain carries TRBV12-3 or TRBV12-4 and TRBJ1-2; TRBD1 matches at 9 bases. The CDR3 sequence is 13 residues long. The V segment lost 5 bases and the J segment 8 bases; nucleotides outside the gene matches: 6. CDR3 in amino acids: CASSNRGLKGYTF. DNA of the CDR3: TGTGCCAGCAGTAACAGGGGGCTAAAGGGCTACACCTTC.

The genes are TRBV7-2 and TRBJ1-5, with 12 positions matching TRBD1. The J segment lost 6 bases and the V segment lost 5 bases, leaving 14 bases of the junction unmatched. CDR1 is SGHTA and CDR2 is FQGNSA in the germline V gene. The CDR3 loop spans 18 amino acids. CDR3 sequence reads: CASSTLGGQGAVSQPQHF. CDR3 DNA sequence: TGTGCCAGCAGCACCCTTGGGGGACAGGGGGCAGTGTCTCAGCCCCAGCATTTT.

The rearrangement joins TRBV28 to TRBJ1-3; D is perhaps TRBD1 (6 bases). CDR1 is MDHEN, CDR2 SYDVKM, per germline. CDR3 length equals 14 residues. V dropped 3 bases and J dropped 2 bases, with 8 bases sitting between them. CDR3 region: CASSFTGTGNTIYF. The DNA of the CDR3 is TGTGCCAGCAGTTTTACAGGGACTGGAAACACCATATATTTT.

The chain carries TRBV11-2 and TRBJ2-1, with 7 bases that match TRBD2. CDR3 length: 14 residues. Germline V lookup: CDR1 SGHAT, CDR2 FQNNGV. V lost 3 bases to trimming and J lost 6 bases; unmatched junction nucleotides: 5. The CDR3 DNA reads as TGTGCCAGCAGCTTTGAGCGGGATATCAATGAGCAGTTCTTC. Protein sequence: CASSFERDINEQFF.